A single sample gave rise to the 14 T cell receptor beta chains below, sequenced in a study of blood T cell repertoires in COVID-19 (dated by TCRdb to about 2020). Library prep was done by the immunoSEQ multiplex PCR assay. This is the immuneACCESS table as TCRdb keeps it, with only in-frame sequences that have V and J called. A part of the clones is gone; compared with another copy, unresolved V genes explain less than half, and the rest is unexplained. The sample contains 190,000 or so clones, 80% to 90% of them found a single time. Approximately 10% of the sample is held by the ten biggest clonotypes. The sample comprised peripheral blood. The source is a woman of 80 years or more with COVID-19, enrolled during active disease.

CDR3 nucleotides: TGTGCCAGCAGCCTGGGGACAGGGCGAAATTCACCCCTCCACTTT. It specifies CASSLGTGRNSPLHF. The rearrangement joins TRBV7-9 to TRBJ1-6; 9 bases agree with TRBD1. With 5 bases clipped from V and 7 bases from J, the junction kept 6 bases outside the gene matches. Germline V gene lookup returns CDR1 SEHNR and CDR2 FQNEAQ (reference sequence). CDR3 length: 15 amino acids.

The chain employs TRBV9 and TRBJ2-2, with D tentatively TRBD1 (6 bases). CDR1 SGDLS and CDR2 YYNGEE come from the germline V gene. Trimming took 0 bases from V and 7 from J, leaving 10 bases between them. The length of the CDR3 is 14 residues. The CDR3 bases are TGTGCCAGCAGCGTAGAACTAGGGGGCGGGGAGCTGTTTTTT. The encoded protein is CASSVELGGGELFF.

The genes are TRBV4-1 and TRBJ1-5; weak D call: TRBD1 (5 bases). The CDR3 sequence is 15 residues long. Germline CDR1 MGHRA, CDR2 YSYEKL. V lost 4 bases to trimming and J lost 2 bases, with 12 bases between them. This CDR3 reads CASSLETGGNQPQHF. In nucleotides, the CDR3 is TGCGCCAGCAGCCTCGAAACGGGGGGCAATCAGCCCCAGCATTTT.

This sequence joins TRBV10-3 and TRBJ2-7; 7 nucleotides agree with TRBD1. Germline CDR1 and CDR2: ENHRY and SYGVKD. CDR3 length: 14 amino acids. V was clipped by 2 bases and J by 5 bases; unmatched bases: 6. The chain's CDR3 is CAISETGAPDEQYF. CDR3 bases: TGTGCCATCAGTGAGACAGGGGCACCGGACGAGCAGTACTTC.

The chain employs TRBV7-3 and TRBJ2-7, with D possibly being TRBD2 (5 bases). CDR1 and CDR2 from the germline V gene are SGHTA and FQGTGA. The ends were cut back, 6 bases at V and 6 bases at J, with 12 bases in the middle. The CDR3 is 12 residues long. The CDR3 spells CASSYDRGEQYF. CDR3 DNA: TGTGCCAGCAGTTACGACCGGGGCGAGCAGTACTTC.

The gene calls are TRBV5-6 and TRBJ2-7; D ambiguous. Germline V gene data show CDR1 as SGHDT and CDR2 as YYEEEE. Trimming removed 2 bases from V and 2 bases from J, with 8 bases in between. The CDR3 extends over 13 amino acids. The CDR3 DNA reads as TGTGCCAGCAGCTTCGACATTCCCTACGAGCAGTACTTC. Protein: CASSFDIPYEQYF.

This chain connects TRBV2 to TRBJ2-1; TRBD2 agrees at 9 bases. The V and J ends lost 4 bases and 6 bases, in that order; junction bases with no gene match: 7. Germline V gene lookup returns CDR1 SNHLY and CDR2 FYNNEI. The CDR3 is 15 amino acids. The CDR3 sequence is CASSGPAGGINEQFF. The CDR3 DNA reads TGTGCCAGCAGTGGCCCAGCGGGAGGCATCAATGAGCAGTTCTTC.

This clone was seen a few times. The CDR3 DNA reads TGCAGCGTATGTCTTCCGGGACAGACACCCTACGAGCAGTACTTC. Protein: CSVCLPGQTPYEQYF. The J gene is TRBJ2-7, the V gene TRBV29-1; 7 bases agree with TRBD1. Germline loops: CDR1 SQVTM, CDR2 ANQGSEA. J lost 2 bases, V lost 6 bases, and 13 bases had no gene match. CDR3 length: 15 residues.

This clone occurred once. The chain couples TRBV2 to TRBJ2-2, with unresolved D. V lost 1 base, J lost 7 bases, and 16 bases lay in between. This CDR3 has 16 residues. Looked up from germline, CDR1 is SNHLY and CDR2 is FYNNEI. CDR3 loop: CASSEGVSTLGGELFF. The CDR3 region has the DNA TGTGCCAGCAGTGAAGGGGTCTCGACATTGGGCGGGGAGCTGTTTTTT.

The chain uses TRBV6-5 and TRBJ2-3; a possible D gene is TRBD1 (5 bases). V was trimmed by 0 bases and J by 5 bases, leaving 12 bases between them. CDR1 and CDR2 (germline): MNHEY, SVGAGI. The CDR3 covers 15 residues. The CDR3: CASSYSGRAGDTQYF. DNA of the CDR3: TGTGCCAGCAGTTACTCTGGCAGGGCCGGAGATACGCAGTATTTT.

V gene TRBV7-8 combines with J gene TRBJ2-3; the match to TRBD2 covers 11 bases. Germline assignment: CDR1 SGHVS and CDR2 FQNEAQ. V shed 0 bases and J 4 bases; nucleotides not matched to a gene: 3. The length of the CDR3 is 16 residues. Here the CDR3 DNA reads TGTGCCAGCAGCTTAGCCGGACTAGCGGGTCCAGATACGCAGTATTTT. Encoded protein: CASSLAGLAGPDTQYF.

The chain uses TRBV27 and TRBJ2-7, with TRBD1 matching over 10 bases. V trimming: 3 bases; J trimming: 4 bases; junction bases outside the gene matches: 6. The CDR3 totals 15 residues. CDR1 and CDR2 (germline): MNHEY, SMNVEV (reference sequence). The CDR3: CASSLRQGAWYEQYF. CDR3 nucleotide sequence: TGTGCCAGCAGTTTGCGACAGGGGGCTTGGTACGAGCAGTACTTC.

The rearrangement uses TRBV18 and TRBJ1-1; possibly TRBD1 for D (5 bases). The V end was cut by 3 bases, the J end by 1 base, with 12 bases between. This CDR3 region has 15 residues. Germline V gene lookup returns CDR1 KGHSH and CDR2 LQKENI. Written as DNA, the CDR3 is TGTGCCAGCTCACCCATGGCAGGGCGGAACACTGAAGCTTTCTTT. Encoded protein: CASSPMAGRNTEAFF.

This chain connects TRBV5-4 to TRBJ2-7; D is undetermined. Germline V lookup: CDR1 SGHNT, CDR2 YYREEE (reference sequence). Trimming stripped 2 bases from V and 0 bases from J, with 6 bases between. This CDR3 region has 13 residues. The CDR3 loop reads CASSFWSSYEQYF. CDR3 DNA: TGTGCCAGCAGCTTTTGGAGCTCCTACGAGCAGTACTTC.